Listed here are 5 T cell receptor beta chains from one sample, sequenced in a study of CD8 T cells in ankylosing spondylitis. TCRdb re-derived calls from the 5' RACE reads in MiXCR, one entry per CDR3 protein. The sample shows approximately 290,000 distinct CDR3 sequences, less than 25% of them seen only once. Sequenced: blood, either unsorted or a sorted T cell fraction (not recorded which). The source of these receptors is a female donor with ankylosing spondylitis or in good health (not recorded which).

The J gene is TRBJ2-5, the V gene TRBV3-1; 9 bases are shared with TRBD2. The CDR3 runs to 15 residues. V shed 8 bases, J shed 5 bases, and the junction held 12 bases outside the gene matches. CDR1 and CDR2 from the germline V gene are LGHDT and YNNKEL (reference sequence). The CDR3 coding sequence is TGTGCCAGCGGACATTGGCGGGAGGGGACGGAGACCCAGTACTTC. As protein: CASGHWREGTETQYF.

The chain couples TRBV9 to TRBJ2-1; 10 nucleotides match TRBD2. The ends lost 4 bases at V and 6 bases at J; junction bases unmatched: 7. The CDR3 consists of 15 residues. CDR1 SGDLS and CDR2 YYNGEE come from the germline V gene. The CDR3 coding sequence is TGTGCCAGCAGCCAGTCTAGCGGGAGAGCCAATGAGCAGTTCTTC. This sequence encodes CASSQSSGRANEQFF.

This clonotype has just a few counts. The CDR3 sequence: CASSSVGGRAGDTQYF. CDR3 sequence (DNA): TGTGCCAGCAGCTCCGTGGGCGGGAGGGCCGGTGATACGCAGTATTTT. V gene TRBV7-2 combines with J gene TRBJ2-3; 9 nucleotides align to TRBD2. CDR1 and CDR2 from the germline V gene are SGHTA and FQGNSA. V was pared by 4 bases and J by 6 bases, with 11 bases of the junction left unmatched. CDR3 size: 16 residues.

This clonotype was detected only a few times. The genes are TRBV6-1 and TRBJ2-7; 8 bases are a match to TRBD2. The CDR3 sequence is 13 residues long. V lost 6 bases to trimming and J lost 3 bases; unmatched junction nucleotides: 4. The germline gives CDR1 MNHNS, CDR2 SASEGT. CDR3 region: CASRVAGIYEQYF. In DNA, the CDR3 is TGTGCCAGCAGGGTAGCGGGAATCTACGAGCAGTACTTC.

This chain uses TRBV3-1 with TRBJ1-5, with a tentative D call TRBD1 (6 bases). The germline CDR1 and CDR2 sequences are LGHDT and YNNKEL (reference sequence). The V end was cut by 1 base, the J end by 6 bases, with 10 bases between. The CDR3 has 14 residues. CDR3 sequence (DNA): TGTGCCAGCAGCCAAGTCGGGGGCAGTCAGCCCCAGCATTTT. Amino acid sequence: CASSQVGGSQPQHF.